Below are 13 T cell receptor beta chains sequenced from a single sample in a study of blood T cell repertoires in COVID-19. Sequenced by immunoSEQ multiplex PCR; TCRdb stores in-frame clones only, minus some. The profile shows a few hundred thousand clones, about nine tenths of them singletons. Sequencing was carried out using peripheral blood. The source of these receptors is a woman between 40 and 55 years old who had recovered from COVID-19.

J is TRBJ1-6 and V is TRBV6-5; 7 bases are shared with TRBD1. V was pared by 6 bases and J by 5 bases, with 7 bases of the junction left unmatched. Germline V gives CDR1 MNHEY, CDR2 SVGAGI. The CDR3 covers 15 residues. The CDR3 loop reads CASRAPGQHNSPLHF. CDR3 DNA: TGTGCCAGCAGAGCCCCGGGACAGCATAATTCACCCCTCCACTTT.

CDR3 amino acids: CASSTLRTDTQYF. The CDR3 nucleotides read TGTGCCAGCAGCACCCTACGCACAGATACGCAGTATTTT. The rearrangement uses TRBV3-1 (or the pseudogene TRBV3-2) and TRBJ2-3; the D is unclear. V dropped 5 bases and J dropped 1 base, with 7 bases sitting between them. CDR3 length: 13 residues. CDR1 LGHDT and CDR2 YNNKEL come from the germline V gene (reference sequence).

This clone came up once. The rearrangement joins TRBV27 to TRBJ2-7; 7 bases map to TRBD1. Germline-derived CDR1 and CDR2 are MNHEY and SMNVEV (reference sequence). CDR3 length: 15 residues. V lost 6 bases to trimming and J lost 2 bases; unmatched junction nucleotides: 10. The CDR3 DNA sequence: TGTGCCAGCAGGACCTTTCACGGGACAGCCTACGAGCAGTACTTC. Translating it yields CASRTFHGTAYEQYF.

This sequence joins TRBV7-3 and TRBJ2-1; D is undetermined. V was shortened by 3 bases and J by 0 bases, with 3 bases between the two germline ends. Germline-derived CDR1 and CDR2 are SGHTA and FQGTGA. The CDR3 is 13 amino acids. The CDR3 nucleotides are TGTGCCAGCAGCTTCTCCTCCTACAATGAGCAGTTCTTC. Its translation: CASSFSSYNEQFF.

The chain has TRBV7-9 and TRBJ2-6; 10 nucleotides agree with TRBD1. Germline CDR1 SEHNR, CDR2 FQNEAQ (reference sequence). This CDR3 comprises 17 residues. The V segment lost 1 base and the J segment 4 bases; nucleotides outside the gene matches: 4. CDR3 amino acids: CASSLGGTGAGANVLTF. In nucleotides, the CDR3 is TGTGCCAGCAGCTTAGGGGGGACAGGGGCCGGGGCCAACGTCCTGACTTTC.

The chain uses TRBV4-2 and TRBJ2-7; 7 bases agree with TRBD2. The CDR3 has 16 residues. The germline gives CDR1 LGHNA, CDR2 YNFKEQ. The junction had 13 bases not matched to a gene; V was cut back by 4 bases and J by 4 bases. In DNA form, the CDR3 reads TGTGCCAGCAGCCCTGGCCGCGCGGGAGCTGGTTACGAGCAGTACTTC. The encoded protein is CASSPGRAGAGYEQYF.

V and J are TRBV30 and TRBJ2-4, with 7 nucleotides matching TRBD1. CDR3 length: 16 amino acids. Germline assignment: CDR1 GTSNPN and CDR2 SVGIG (reference sequence). V shed 3 bases and J 1 base; nucleotides not matched to a gene: 9. Here the CDR3 reads CAWRRQGGPAKNIQYF. The CDR3, as DNA: TGTGCCTGGAGACGACAGGGTGGGCCGGCCAAAAACATTCAGTACTTC.

V gene TRBV10-3 combines with J gene TRBJ2-7; D is perhaps TRBD1 (6 bases). CDR1 ENHRY and CDR2 SYGVKD come from the germline V gene. Trimming took 8 bases from V and 2 from J, leaving 13 bases between them. The CDR3 runs to 13 residues. DNA of the CDR3: TGTGCCATCCAGGGGCCGGGCGCCTACGAGCAGTACTTC. Its translation: CAIQGPGAYEQYF.

V and J are TRBV3-1 (or the pseudogene TRBV3-2) and TRBJ1-2, with D unclear. Trimming pared 0 bases from V and 4 bases from J, leaving 9 bases between. The germline V gene has CDR1 LGHDT and CDR2 YNNKEL (reference sequence). The CDR3 has 14 amino acids. CDR3 protein: CASSQEMGSYGYTF. The CDR3 DNA sequence: TGTGCCAGCAGCCAAGAGATGGGGAGCTATGGCTACACCTTC.

This chain connects TRBV24-1 to TRBJ2-1; 10 bases agree with TRBD1. Trimming cost V 4 bases and J 7 bases; bases outside gene matches: 6. Germline assignment: CDR1 KGHDR and CDR2 SFDVKD. The CDR3 loop spans 15 amino acids. In DNA, the CDR3 is TGTGCCACCAGTGACCCCGGACAGGGGGGAAATGAGCAGTTCTTC. Its translation is CATSDPGQGGNEQFF.

This clone was seen once. V is TRBV19 and J is TRBJ2-3; 7 positions agree with TRBD2. The length of the CDR3 is 13 residues. Germline V gene data show CDR1 as LNHDA and CDR2 as SQIVND (reference sequence). V was pared by 6 bases and J by 5 bases, with 5 bases of the junction left unmatched. The CDR3 DNA reads TGTGCCAGTAGGTGGGAGGGCCAAGATACGCAGTATTTT. Translated, it gives CASRWEGQDTQYF. The whole variable domain, filled in from reference TRBV19 and TRBJ2-3, reads DGGITQSPKYLFRKEGQNVTLSCEQNLNHDAMYWYRQDPGQGLRLIYYSQIVNDFQKGDIAEGYSVSREKKESFPLTVTSAQKNPTAFYLCASRWEGQDTQYFGPGTRLTVL.

The chain has TRBV10-3 and TRBJ2-1, with D perhaps TRBD1 (5 bases). V was trimmed by 7 bases and J by 2 bases, leaving 9 bases between them. CDR3 size: 13 residues. CDR1 ENHRY and CDR2 SYGVKD come from the germline V gene. CDR3 in DNA: TGTGCCATCACGGGCAGGGCCTACAATGAGCAGTTCTTC. Protein product: CAITGRAYNEQFF.

The rearrangement links TRBV27 to TRBJ1-2, with D possibly TRBD1 on 6 matching bases. The CDR3 is 14 amino acids. The germline V and J ends were trimmed by 2 bases and 8 bases, with 15 bases remaining between them. The germline gives CDR1 MNHEY, CDR2 SMNVEV (reference sequence). CDR3 sequence: CASSLVAGVRGYTF. The CDR3 DNA reads TGTGCCAGCAGTTTAGTGGCAGGGGTAAGAGGCTACACCTTC.